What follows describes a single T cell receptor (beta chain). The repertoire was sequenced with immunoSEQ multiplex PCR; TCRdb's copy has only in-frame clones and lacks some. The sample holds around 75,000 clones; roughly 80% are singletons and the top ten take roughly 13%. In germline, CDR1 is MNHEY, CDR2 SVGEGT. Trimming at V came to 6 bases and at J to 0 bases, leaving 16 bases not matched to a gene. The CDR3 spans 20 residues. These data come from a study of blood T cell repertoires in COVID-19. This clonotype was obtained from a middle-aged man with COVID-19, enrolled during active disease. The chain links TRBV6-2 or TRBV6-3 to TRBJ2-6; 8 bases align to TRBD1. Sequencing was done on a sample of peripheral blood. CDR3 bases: TGTGCCAGCAGGTACCATCCGGGGACAGGAAAAAACTCTGGGGCCAACGTCCTGACTTTC. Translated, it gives CASRYHPGTGKNSGANVLTF.